The entry that follows covers one TCR beta chain sequence. Using immunoSEQ multiplex PCR, the repertoire was profiled, and TCRdb retains in-frame clones only, with some absent. Here the sample spans some 150,000 clones, about nine tenths being singletons. The data belong to a study of blood T cell repertoires in COVID-19. Study at large: The United States, Italy and Spain supplied acute and convalescent COVID-19 samples. PBMCs, B-cell-depleted T cells, or T cells provided the cDNA or gDNA that made up the material.

CDR3 size: 14 residues. Germline CDR1 reads LGHNA; CDR2 reads YSLEER. Trimming removed 1 base from V and 6 bases from J, with 12 bases in between. Source material: peripheral blood. The rearrangement links TRBV4-3 to TRBJ1-1, with D possibly matching TRBD1 (5 bases). The origin of this receptor is a human donor in a cohort sampled during active COVID-19. CDR3 in DNA: TGCGCCAGCAGCCAAGCTTTTGGGGACTCTGAAGCTTTCTTT. The encoded protein is CASSQAFGDSEAFF.